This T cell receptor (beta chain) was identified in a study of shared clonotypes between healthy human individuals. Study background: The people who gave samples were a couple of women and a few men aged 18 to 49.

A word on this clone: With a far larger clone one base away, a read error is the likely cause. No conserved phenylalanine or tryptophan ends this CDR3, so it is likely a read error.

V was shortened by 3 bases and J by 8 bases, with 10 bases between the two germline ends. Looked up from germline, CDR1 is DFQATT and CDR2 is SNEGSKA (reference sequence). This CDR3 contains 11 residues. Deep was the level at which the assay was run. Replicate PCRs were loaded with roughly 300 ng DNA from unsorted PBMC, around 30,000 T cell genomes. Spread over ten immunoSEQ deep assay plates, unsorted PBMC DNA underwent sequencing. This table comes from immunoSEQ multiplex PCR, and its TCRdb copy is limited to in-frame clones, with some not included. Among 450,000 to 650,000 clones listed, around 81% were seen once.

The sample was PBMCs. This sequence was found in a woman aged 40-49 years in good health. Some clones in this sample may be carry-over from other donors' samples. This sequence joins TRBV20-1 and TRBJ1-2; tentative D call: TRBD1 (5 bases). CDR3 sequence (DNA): TGCAGTGCTAGCCGGGGGGAAGGCTACACCTCC. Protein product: CSASRGEGYTS.